The sequence of this T cell receptor (beta chain) was determined in a study of T cells after yellow fever vaccination. The wider study: The fractions with low cell numbers were processed using SMART-Seq v4 Ultra Low Input.

Study-level results: Detected again after the booster were most primary-vaccination clones, at about 96% CD4 and approximately 85% CD8.

This clonotype was found a few times. What it binds is unknown. TCRdb redid the calling of the 5' RACE reads with MiXCR, one entry per CDR3 protein. Of 500,000 to 650,000 distinct CDR3 sequences listed, about 12% are singletons. The TCR was taken from a man aged 25 to 40 who received the YFV17D yellow fever vaccine. The sequencing used PBMCs, collected on the day of the yellow fever booster vaccination.

This CDR3 is CASSERQKPSLAATYNEQFF. DNA of the CDR3: TGTGCCAGCAGTGAACGCCAGAAACCCTCACTAGCTGCGACCTACAATGAGCAGTTCTTC. V and J are TRBV25-1 and TRBJ2-1; maybe TRBD2 (6 bases). Germline V gene sequence: CDR1 MGHDK, CDR2 SYGVNS. V was clipped by 2 bases and J by 2 bases, with 25 bases between them. This CDR3 has 20 residues.